What follows are 9 T cell receptor beta chains derived from one specimen sequenced in a study of neoadjuvant anti-PD-1 for oral cavity cancer. Specified time point: after neoadjuvant nivolumab, at surgical resection. TCRdb's table, derived via immunoSEQ multiplex PCR, lists solely in-frame clones and lacks some. The repertoire includes around 70,000 clones, 70% to 90% of them detected once, and less than 4% sits in the top ten. Sequenced here: PBMCs, sampled after nivolumab (anti-PD-1) treatment. These receptors were collected from a person between 40 and 79 years old with oral cavity squamous cell carcinoma.

The chain employs TRBV7-8 and TRBJ2-7; D might be TRBD1 (5 bases). The CDR3 contains 16 residues. The ends were cut back, 5 bases at V and 2 bases at J, with 19 bases in the middle. CDR1 is SGHVS, CDR2 FQNEAQ, per germline. The CDR3 protein is CASSRTVTGGTYEQYF. The CDR3 coding sequence is TGTGCCAGCAGCCGAACAGTTACAGGCGGCACCTACGAGCAGTACTTC. The whole variable domain, filled in from reference TRBV7-8 and TRBJ2-7, reads GAGVSQSPRYKVAKRGQDVALRCDPISGHVSLFWYQQALGQGPEFLTYFQNEAQLDKSGLPSDRFFAERPEGSVSTLKIQRTQQEDSAVYLCASSRTVTGGTYEQYFGPGTRLTVT.

This chain joins TRBV5-1 and TRBJ2-3; D gene unclear. This CDR3 comprises 17 residues. Germline CDR1 and CDR2: SGHRS and YFSETQ. Trimming removed 1 base from V and 0 bases from J, with 15 bases in between. The CDR3 loop is CASSLRARTLSTDTQYF. The CDR3 bases are TGCGCCAGCAGCTTGAGGGCCCGGACGTTGAGCACAGATACGCAGTATTTT.

V and J are TRBV7-8 and TRBJ2-7; D may correspond to TRBD1 or TRBD2 (5 bases each). Germline-derived CDR1 and CDR2 are SGHVS and FQNEAQ. V was clipped by 1 base and J by 4 bases, with 14 bases between them. This CDR3 comprises 15 residues. The CDR3 DNA follows: TGTGCCAGCAGCTTAGGGAGCGCGAGGGGATACGAGCAGTACTTC. Amino acids: CASSLGSARGYEQYF.

The chain carries TRBV7-6 and TRBJ2-5; TRBD1 matches at 8 bases. From germline, CDR1 is SGHVS and CDR2 FNYEAQ. V was clipped by 5 bases and J by 4 bases; unmatched bases: 12. The CDR3 length is 16 residues. In nucleotides, the CDR3 is TGTGCCAGCAGCGTTTTGCAGGGACAGGCGGGAGAGACCCAGTACTTC. Translated, it gives CASSVLQGQAGETQYF. Complete variable domain (other parts from reference TRBV7-6 and TRBJ2-5): GAGVSQSPRYKVTKRGQDVALRCDPISGHVSLYWYRQALGQGPEFLTYFNYEAQQDKSGLPNDRFSAERPEGSISTLTIQRTEQRDSAMYRCASSVLQGQAGETQYFGPGTRLLVL.

The chain is built from TRBV20-1 and TRBJ1-2; D not certain. The CDR3 totals 11 residues. Per germline, CDR1 DFQATT and CDR2 SNEGSKA (reference sequence). Between the trimmed V and J ends, which lost 3 bases and 8 bases, there was a span of 10 bases. The DNA for the CDR3 is TGCAGTGCTAGTTTGGTTGAGGGCTACACCTTC. Translation: CSASLVEGYTF.

The V gene is TRBV30, the J gene TRBJ1-3; the D is unclear. CDR3 length: 16 residues. CDR1 and CDR2 from the germline V gene are GTSNPN and SVGIG (reference sequence). V shed 0 bases and J shed 4 bases, with 16 bases lying between them. CDR3 bases: TGTGCCTGGAGTGTAAGCAGGTTGTGGGGAGGAAACACCATATATTTT. Its protein product is CAWSVSRLWGGNTIYF. The variable domain in full, completed from reference TRBV30 and TRBJ1-3, reads SQTIHQWPATLVQPVGSPLSLECTVEGTSNPNLYWYRQAAGRGLQLLFYSVGIGQISSEVPQNLSASRPQDRQFILSSKKLLLSDSGFYLCAWSVSRLWGGNTIYFGEGSWLTVV.

The chain links TRBV18 to TRBJ2-2; no definite D call. The ends were cut back, 2 bases at V and 8 bases at J, with 12 bases in the middle. CDR1 is KGHSH, CDR2 LQKENI, per germline. This CDR3 contains 14 residues. CDR3 in amino acids: CASSPTFSSGELFF. The CDR3, as DNA: TGTGCCAGCTCACCAACTTTTTCCTCGGGGGAGCTGTTTTTT.

This clone is medium-sized. V usage is TRBV7-6 and J usage is TRBJ1-3; 7 nucleotides agree with TRBD1. The CDR3 spans 17 residues. Germline V gene sequence: CDR1 SGHVS, CDR2 FNYEAQ. J was trimmed by 2 bases and V by 3 bases; bases with no gene match: 10. The CDR3 sequence is CASSLGQRFLAGNTIYF. The DNA of the CDR3 is TGTGCCAGCAGCTTGGGACAGCGGTTTCTGGCTGGAAACACCATATATTTT.

The J gene is TRBJ1-1, the V gene TRBV5-4; possible D gene TRBD1, 6 bases. CDR3 length: 14 residues. Germline-derived CDR1 and CDR2 are SGHNT and YYREEE (reference sequence). V dropped 1 base and J dropped 1 base, with 8 bases sitting between them. CDR3 sequence (DNA): TGTGCCAGCAGCTTGAGGACAGAGAACACTGAAGCTTTCTTT. As protein: CASSLRTENTEAFF. The whole variable domain, filled in from reference TRBV5-4 and TRBJ1-1, reads ETGVTQSPTHLIKTRGQQVTLRCSSQSGHNTVSWYQQALGQGPQFIFQYYREEENGRGNFPPRFSGLQFPNYSSELNVNALELDDSALYLCASSLRTENTEAFFGQGTRLTVV.